Sequencing of this T cell receptor beta chain was carried out in a study of cytomegalovirus exposure and HLA in healthy donors (dated by TCRdb to about 2017). The study in broad terms: According to an earlier analysis of 587 of the donors, about 179 million T cells yielded roughly 110 million unique TCR beta sequences and around 280 Gb of sequence data. In the later analysis, no new phenotypic data were used to find candidate immune exposures; instead, reliance was placed on TCR beta sequences and their occurrence across donors. Using immunosequencing, the study profiled T cell repertoires from 500 to 800 subjects and related those repertoires to cytomegalovirus serostatus. To predict cytomegalovirus infection status, the study combined high-throughput TCR immunosequencing, statistical association of individual TCRs with disease status, and machine learning. Besides the first cohort of approximately 710 subjects, a separate validation cohort made up of roughly 120 different subjects was used. Because of strong linkage in the cohort, roughly five DR-DQ haplotypes were treated as single units for association and clustering. Among roughly 400 genotyped donors of the cohort, an average of around 240,000 unique TCR beta nucleotide sequences was sequenced per donor, of which roughly 17% were non-productive. An earlier analysis of several hundred of the donors applied high-throughput TCR beta sequencing to assess whether each TCR beta V gene segment acted as functional or pseudogenic. The study aimed to test whether signatures of past pathogen exposure could be identified by cataloging public T cell receptors. Donor age, sex, ethnicity and CMV serostatus were collected together with the repertoire data. To study patterns of TCR occurrence, a later analysis re-analyzed previously published TCR beta repertoires from 666 donors and added high-resolution HLA genotyping. All discovery cohort repertoires had been generated using a single sequencing platform. An early release covering 550 to 650 HLA-typed donors comprised roughly 300 gigabases of sequencing data and approximately 85 million unique TCR sequences. Both class I and class II loci were covered by HLA typing, at four-digit resolution. Typing coverage varied by locus: roughly 629-640 donors for A, B, C, DRB1 and DQB1; 500 to 550 for DQA1; over 600 for DPA1; 450 to 480 for DPB1. In a later genetic analysis, genome-wide SNP genotypes for about 55% of the roughly 700 donors were used, and that subset was treated as a discovery cohort. Of the roughly 400 genotyped donors, over 70% fell in the genetic ancestry cluster associated with self-reported Caucasian donors. Points the paper makes about the study in general: In a later analysis, most CMV-associated TCR beta chains were found to appear HLA-restricted, with HLA associations seemingly driven largely by CMV exposure. The cohort was sequenced for TCR beta chains only, and without alpha or paired-chain data the features that could be detected were limited. According to the authors, the approach could potentially be generalized to other disease states and immunological phenotypes. Assigning TCR associations to individual alleles was difficult when HLA alleles, especially DR and DQ, strongly co-occurred. At a false discovery rate of 0.05, a later analysis linked fewer than 20,000 TCR beta sequences to specific HLA alleles. A few of the identified cytomegalovirus-associated TCR beta chains were confirmed in vitro to be specific for cytomegalovirus antigens. Fewer than 20 rarely observed V segments, including chromosome 9 orphons, were excluded from the earlier analysis of some 590 of the donors because counts were too low. An earlier analysis of approximately 500 of the donors showed that most TCR beta V segments appeared in productive rearrangements either about 87% or about 30% of the time, which broadly matched IMGT annotations. Compared with the roughly 710-donor mean, donors in an Asian-associated ancestry cluster had fewer N-insertions in productive TCRs, according to a later genetic analysis. The only immune exposure information available for the cohort was CMV serostatus. Because some donors lacked HLA typing at each locus, the association tests relied only on the typed subset. Sequencing depth was assumed to be roughly uniform across donors in the presence/absence analyses, though that assumption may not hold. A cluster of highly shared sequence variants was judged likely to represent a technical artifact of the sequencing pipeline. In a later analysis, the rate of TCR association differed among HLA loci, with DRB1 alleles having the most associated TCRs and HLA-C alleles having the fewest. A later analysis reported that several top co-occurrence clusters appeared linked to parvovirus B19, influenza, CMV and Epstein-Barr virus. Most TCR sequences were observed very rarely across donors, whereas some public TCRs were present in many individuals. An association between a missense DCLRE1C variant and V-gene and J-gene trimming of TCR beta chains was found in a later genetic analysis and replicated in an independent cohort. The classifier was reported to diagnose cytomegalovirus status with high specificity and sensitivity in both the original cohort and the validation cohort. A further reported finding was that TCR beta sequences accurately predicted the HLA-A and HLA-B alleles for most subjects in the first cohort. In a later analysis, HLA-associated TCR beta chains showed more clonal expansion and lower generation probabilities than non-associated chains that were equally common. The study listed approximately 150 TCR beta chains as associated with cytomegalovirus. Because the 87-base-pair reads could not distinguish some IMGT-functional V segments, including TRBV6-2 and TRBV6-3, those segments were excluded. Linkage disequilibrium might explain the correlated functional status among segregating V segments, but an unknown experimental factor could not be excluded.

Library creation used the immunoSEQ multiplex PCR assay. A mixture of 60 forward primers for TCR Vbeta segments and 13 reverse primers for TCR Jbeta segments was used in the multiplex PCR. The CDR3 region of rearranged TCR beta genes was amplified from genomic DNA by a multiplex PCR assay. The amplified TCR beta libraries were sequenced on the Illumina HiSeq System as 87-base-pair reads. In the original analysis: Across the 500 to 850 repertoires, a later analysis counted 78 million or so unique TCR beta chains, approximately 10 million of which were shared by at least two donors. Raw reads were error-corrected and collapsed into unique sequences by a nearest-neighbor algorithm in which closely related sequences were merged to remove PCR and sequencing errors. CDR3 sequences were aligned to IMGT reference sequences to assign V, D and J gene segments. For a sequence to be retained, a match of at least six nucleotides was required to both a V gene segment and a J gene segment. A rearrangement was called productive if the CDR3 had no stop codons and remained in frame with V and J, and every other rearrangement was called non-productive. CDR3 was defined by IMGT convention, running from the second conserved V-encoded cysteine to the conserved J-encoded phenylalanine. The earlier analysis of 500 to 600 of the donors excluded sequences that lacked an unambiguous match to a single V gene segment. In an earlier analysis of 587 of the donors, V segments were called functional above 56.7% productive rearrangements and were called segregating when the between-donor standard deviation exceeded 5%. A statistical classification framework was built for diagnosing cytomegalovirus status from the catalog of TCR beta chain sequences. A later analysis assigned V and J genes by comparing TCR nucleotide sequences with IMGT/GENE-DB human TR gene sequences. A later analysis assigned CDR3 sequences and most-parsimonious VDJ recombination scenarios with the TCRdist pipeline. A later analysis defined each TCR beta chain by its CDR3 amino acid sequence plus V-gene family, and excluded reads lacking a unique V-gene family. As a way to deal with suspected cross-contamination and a sequencing artifact, a later analysis dropped more than 500 nucleotide sequences that were highly shared and had low generation probability. For each public chain, a later analysis derived a clonal expansion index from normalized ranks of inferred template counts within each repertoire. A later analysis computed generation probabilities with a VDJ recombination model fitted to out-of-frame rearrangements, and checked the results against IGoR. In a later analysis, TCR-TCR, TCR-HLA and TCR-CMV co-occurrence was scored with hypergeometric tests, and a repertoire-size bias correction was applied to TCR pairs. In a later analysis, false discovery rates were estimated by permuting HLA or CMV assignments 20 times. A later analysis grouped co-occurring TCRs with DBSCAN, adding TCRdist sequence similarity when clustering within HLA-allele-positive subsets. Repertoires with fewer than 30,000 or more than 120,000 public chains were left out of co-occurrence clustering, as were about 5 repertoires with anomalous nucleotide sharing. TCRdb provides this immuneACCESS table in a form limited to in-frame rearrangements. Some clones are lacking; in checked studies, under half of them reflect an unresolved V gene, and why the rest are absent is not known. Clone size and the V and J calls come from that table; the DNA yielded D and trimming. The sample table shows around 120,000 clones, and roughly 80% are seen once. About 1.8% of the sample is held by the ten biggest clonotypes.

About this clone itself: Its antigen is unknown. Base qualities are missing; no much larger clone stands one base away.

In total, approximately 700 healthy bone marrow donors made up the cohort. At the time of sampling, every cohort member was nominally healthy, though immune exposures that went unrecorded were likely present. The donor was CMV seronegative and belonged to the group of several hundred seronegative cohort members. Every donor gave a peripheral blood sample, and the peripheral blood mononuclear cells from that sample were used for TCR beta sequencing. The Qiagen DNeasy Blood Extraction Kit was used to extract genomic DNA from the blood cell samples. CDR1 and CDR2 are read off the germline V gene (reference sequence) as LNHDA and SQIVND. The CDR3 spans 16 residues, from the cysteine through the phenylalanine. Of the read, only the CDR3 DNA is kept; its 48 bases are in frame from base 1. For this chain, trimming is 6 bases at the V end and 1 base at the J end, and the number of junction bases without a gene match is 7.

The chain joins TRBV19 to TRBJ2-3; TRBD2 lines up with 10 middle nucleotides. Sequencing input: PBMCs. The source is a man younger than 30 in good health and CMV-seronegative. The CDR3 protein sequence reads: CASSSSSGGRTDTQYF. DNA sequence: TGTGCCAGTAGCAGTTCTAGCGGGGGCCGCACAGATACGCAGTATTTT. The full variable domain, completed from the reference TRBV19 and TRBJ2-3 proteins outside the CDR3, reads DGGITQSPKYLFRKEGQNVTLSCEQNLNHDAMYWYRQDPGQGLRLIYYSQIVNDFQKGDIAEGYSVSREKKESFPLTVTSAQKNPTAFYLCASSSSSGGRTDTQYFGPGTRLTVL.